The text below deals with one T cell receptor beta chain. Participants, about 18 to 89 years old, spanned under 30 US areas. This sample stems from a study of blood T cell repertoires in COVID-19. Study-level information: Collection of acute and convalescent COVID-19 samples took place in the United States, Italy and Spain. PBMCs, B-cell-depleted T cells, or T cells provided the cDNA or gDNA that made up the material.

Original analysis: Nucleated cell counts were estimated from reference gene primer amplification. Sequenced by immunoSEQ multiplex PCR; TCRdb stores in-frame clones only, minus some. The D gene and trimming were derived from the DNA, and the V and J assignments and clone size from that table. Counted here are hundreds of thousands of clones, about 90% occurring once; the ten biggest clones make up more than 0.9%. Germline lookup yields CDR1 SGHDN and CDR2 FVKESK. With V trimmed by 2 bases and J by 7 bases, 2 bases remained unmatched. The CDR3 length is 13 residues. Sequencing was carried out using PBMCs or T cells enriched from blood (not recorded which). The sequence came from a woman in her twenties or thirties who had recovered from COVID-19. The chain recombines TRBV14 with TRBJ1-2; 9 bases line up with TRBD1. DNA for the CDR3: TGTGCCAGCAGCCAACGGACAGGGGTTGGCTACACCTTC. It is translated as CASSQRTGVGYTF. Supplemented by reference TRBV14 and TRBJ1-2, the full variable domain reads EAGVTQFPSHSVIEKGQTVTLRCDPISGHDNLYWYRRVMGKEIKFLLHFVKESKQDESGMPNNRFLAERTGGTYSTLKVQPAELEDSGVYFCASSQRTGVGYTFGSGTRLTVV.